The next 7 T cell receptor beta chains were all read from a single sample in a study of T cell clones after liver transplantation. TCRdb's table, derived via immunoSEQ multiplex PCR, lists solely in-frame clones and lacks some. The table shows 40,000 to 65,000 clones, with less than 85% occurring only once. Source: CD4+ T cells from blood, taken before liver transplant. These receptors originate from a human donor who received a liver transplant.

This clone was detected many times. V is TRBV7-2 and J is TRBJ2-1; 12 bases match TRBD2. Germline V gene data show CDR1 as SGHTA and CDR2 as FQGNSA. After removal of 3 bases from V and 8 bases from J, the junction contained 8 bases not matched to a gene. The CDR3 spans 16 residues. The CDR3 DNA reads as TGTGCCAGCAGCTTCACTAGCGGGGGGAGAGGCGATGAGCAGTTCTTC. Residues: CASSFTSGGRGDEQFF.

This sequence joins TRBV7-2 and TRBJ2-5; TRBD2 aligns across 12 bases. The germline gives CDR1 SGHTA, CDR2 FQGNSA. The CDR3 is 18 residues long. V was pared by 1 base and J by 4 bases, with 10 bases of the junction left unmatched. CDR3 amino acids: CASSLGFLAGGLSETQYF. CDR3 DNA: TGTGCCAGCAGCTTAGGTTTTCTAGCGGGGGGGCTATCAGAGACCCAGTACTTC.

This clone was observed a handful of times. J is TRBJ1-2 and V is TRBV18; 10 nucleotides line up with TRBD1. The CDR3 totals 15 residues. Germline V lookup: CDR1 KGHSH, CDR2 LQKENI. V lost 6 bases and J lost 2; bases outside the gene matches: 6. The CDR3 spells CASSGQGNSNYGYTF. CDR3 nucleotides: TGTGCCAGCTCGGGACAGGGGAATAGCAACTATGGCTACACCTTC. Supplemented by reference TRBV18 and TRBJ1-2, the full variable domain reads NAGVMQNPRHLVRRRGQEARLRCSPMKGHSHVYWYRQLPEEGLKFMVYLQKENIIDESGMPKERFSAEFPKEGPSILRIQQVVRGDSAAYFCASSGQGNSNYGYTFGSGTRLTVV.

This chain joins TRBV27 and TRBJ2-5; D not certain. Germline lookup yields CDR1 MNHEY and CDR2 SMNVEV (reference sequence). The CDR3 totals 14 residues. V lost 5 bases, J lost 5 bases, and 15 bases lay in between. CDR3 nucleotide sequence: TGTGCCAGCAGTACCCGCGAGCCCTTGGAGACCCAGTACTTC. Protein product: CASSTREPLETQYF.

This clone was detected once. The chain uses TRBV28 and TRBJ1-5; D gene unclear. With 7 bases removed from V and 4 bases from J, the gap between germline ends came to 11 bases. The germline V gene has CDR1 MDHEN and CDR2 SYDVKM. This CDR3 has 13 amino acids. The CDR3 DNA reads TGTGCCAGCATTCAAGACCTGAATCAGCCCCAGCATTTT. Its protein product is CASIQDLNQPQHF. Supplemented by reference TRBV28 and TRBJ1-5, the full variable domain reads DVKVTQSSRYLVKRTGEKVFLECVQDMDHENMFWYRQDPGLGLRLIYFSYDVKMKEKGDIPEGYSVSREKKERFSLILESASTNQTSMYLCASIQDLNQPQHFGDGTRLSIL.

The rearrangement uses TRBV18 and TRBJ1-4; the match to TRBD1 covers 7 bases. Germline CDR1 is KGHSH and CDR2 is LQKENI. The V segment lost 3 bases and the J segment 6 bases; nucleotides outside the gene matches: 7. The CDR3 sequence is 15 residues long. The CDR3 DNA reads TGTGCCAGCTCACCCACACAGGGGTTCCATGAAAAACTGTTTTTT. Residues: CASSPTQGFHEKLFF.

This sequence joins TRBV5-6 and TRBJ2-3; perhaps TRBD2 as D (6 bases). V was trimmed by 0 bases and J by 4 bases, leaving 12 bases between them. Germline V gene sequence: CDR1 SGHDT, CDR2 YYEEEE. The CDR3 extends over 15 amino acids. CDR3: CASSLGGGGADTQYF. The DNA of the CDR3 is TGTGCCAGCAGCTTGGGTGGGGGAGGTGCAGATACGCAGTATTTT.